These 9 T cell receptor beta chains originate from one sample sequenced in a study of tumor-infiltrating lymphocytes in primary liver carcinoma. Researchers generated TCR beta cDNA from about 460 ng of total RNA, relying on a constant-region primer. Modified slightly, ARM-PCR produced TCR beta libraries over three nested multiplex PCR rounds. TRBV1-TRBV30 forward primers paired with a C-beta reverse primer were used in the first two PCR rounds, which ran roughly 10 cycles each. TCRdb independently ran MiXCR on the multiplex PCR reads; one entry per CDR3 protein. Of more than 150,000 distinct CDR3 sequences listed, over 45% are singletons. Unsorted whole blood yielded the blood RNA, and germline DNA was also extracted. Sequencing used peripheral blood. These receptors were taken from a man aged 35-49 years with primary liver carcinoma and hepatitis B virus infection.

Worth noting for this clonotype: The CDR3 does not close with the conserved phenylalanine or tryptophan, likely indicating a read error. The rearrangement joins TRBV29-1 to TRBJ2-7; D might be TRBD1 (8 bases). V was shortened by 0 bases and J by 4 bases, with 16 bases between the two germline ends. Germline assignment: CDR1 SQVTM and CDR2 ANQGSEA. CDR3 length: 15 amino acids. The CDR3 coding sequence is TGCAGCGTTGAAGAGGTACAGGGGGGGATGTACGAGCAGTACCTC. This translates into CSVEEVQGGMYEQYL.

The gene calls are TRBV4-1 and TRBJ2-7; D not certain. Germline V gene data show CDR1 as MGHRA and CDR2 as YSYEKL. This CDR3 region has 14 residues. V lost 1 base and J lost 0, with 7 bases in between. CDR3 nucleotides: TGCGCCAGCAGCCAAGTAGGCTCCTCCTACGAGCAGTACTTC. Protein sequence: CASSQVGSSYEQYF.

Concerning this clonotype itself: A clone one base away is much larger, so this may be a read error. The chain joins TRBV4-2 to TRBJ1-6, with a possible D match to TRBD1 (6 bases). This CDR3 spans 16 amino acids. Germline V gene sequence: CDR1 LGHNA, CDR2 YNFKEQ. The DNA for the CDR3 is TGTGCCAGCAGCCAAGCGGCCGGACAGATTAATTCACCCCTCCGCTTT. Residues: CASSQAAGQINSPLRF.

Ten or more counts support this clonotype. The chain links TRBV11-2 to TRBJ2-1; no firm D call. The germline gives CDR1 SGHAT, CDR2 FQNNGV. CDR3 length: 14 residues. The ends were cut back, 5 bases at V and 6 bases at J, with 14 bases in the middle. CDR3 protein: CASSLVGGLNEQFF. In DNA form, the CDR3 reads TGTGCCAGCAGCCTCGTGGGTGGGCTCAATGAGCAGTTCTTC.

A note on this clonotype: This may stem from a read error, because a much larger clone lies one nucleotide away. The chain employs TRBV6-1 and TRBJ2-7; 8 bases match TRBD1. The CDR3 runs to 14 residues. From germline, CDR1 is MNHNS and CDR2 SASEGT. With 6 bases clipped from V and 7 bases from J, the junction kept 11 bases outside the gene matches. CDR3 coding DNA: TGTGCCAGCAGACTTCAGGGGGCAGGTGAAGAGCAGTACTTC. This codes for CASRLQGAGEEQYF.

Comment on this clonotype: A much larger clonotype is one base distant, so this may be a read error. The chain uses TRBV5-5 and TRBJ2-3; 11 positions match TRBD2. Germline V gene sequence: CDR1 SGHKS, CDR2 YYEKEE (reference sequence). This CDR3 has 16 residues. The CDR3 sequence is CAGSISGRAGTDTQYF. The CDR3 region has the DNA TGTGCCGGCAGCATTAGCGGGAGGGCCGGCACAGATACGCAGTATTTT. The variable domain in full, completed from reference TRBV5-5 and TRBJ2-3, reads DAGVTQSPTHLIKTRGQQVTLRCSPISGHKSVSWYQQVLGQGPQFIFQYYEKEERGRGNFPDRFSARQFPNYSSELNVNALLLGDSALYLCAGSISGRAGTDTQYFGPGTRLTVL.

With respect to this clonotype: A read error may produce the germline difference seen at one junction end. The chain employs TRBV6-5 and TRBJ2-3; D is uncertain. The CDR3 is 14 amino acids. The V gene's germline CDR1 is MNHEY and CDR2 SVGAGI. The CDR3 loop reads CASCYTRSTDTQYF. The CDR3 DNA follows: TGTGCCAGCTGTTATACCAGAAGCACAGATACGCAGTATTTT.

This clonotype appeared many times. The chain employs TRBV11-2 and TRBJ2-1; D is possibly TRBD2 (5 bases). Trimming cost V 5 bases and J 3 bases, with 8 bases left between them. Germline CDR1 and CDR2: SGHAT and FQNNGV. CDR3 length: 13 amino acids. The CDR3 sequence: CASSGSSYNEQFF. The CDR3 DNA reads as TGTGCCAGCAGCGGGAGCAGCTACAATGAGCAGTTCTTC.

This sequence joins TRBV6-6 and TRBJ2-6; perhaps TRBD2 as D (5 bases). Germline V gives CDR1 MNHNY, CDR2 SVGAGI (reference sequence). CDR3 size: 18 residues. The ends were cut back, 5 bases at V and 4 bases at J, with 21 bases in the middle. The CDR3, as DNA: TGTGCCAGCAGTGAACCGAACGGGGTAGAGGACGGGGCCAACGTCCTGACTTTC. Its translation is CASSEPNGVEDGANVLTF.